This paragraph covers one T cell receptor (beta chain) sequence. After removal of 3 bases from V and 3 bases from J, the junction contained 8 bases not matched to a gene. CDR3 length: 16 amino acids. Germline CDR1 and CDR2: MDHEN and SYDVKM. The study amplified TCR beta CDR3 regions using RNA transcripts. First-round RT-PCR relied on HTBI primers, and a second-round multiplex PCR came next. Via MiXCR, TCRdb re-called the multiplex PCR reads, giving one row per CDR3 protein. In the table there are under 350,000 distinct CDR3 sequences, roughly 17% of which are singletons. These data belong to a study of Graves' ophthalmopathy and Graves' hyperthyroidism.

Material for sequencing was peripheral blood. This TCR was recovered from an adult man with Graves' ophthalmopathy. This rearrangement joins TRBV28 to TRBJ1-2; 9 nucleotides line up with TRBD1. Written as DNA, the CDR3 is TGTGCCAGCAGTTTTGAGACGGACAGGGGCTACTATGGCTACACCTTC. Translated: CASSFETDRGYYGYTF.